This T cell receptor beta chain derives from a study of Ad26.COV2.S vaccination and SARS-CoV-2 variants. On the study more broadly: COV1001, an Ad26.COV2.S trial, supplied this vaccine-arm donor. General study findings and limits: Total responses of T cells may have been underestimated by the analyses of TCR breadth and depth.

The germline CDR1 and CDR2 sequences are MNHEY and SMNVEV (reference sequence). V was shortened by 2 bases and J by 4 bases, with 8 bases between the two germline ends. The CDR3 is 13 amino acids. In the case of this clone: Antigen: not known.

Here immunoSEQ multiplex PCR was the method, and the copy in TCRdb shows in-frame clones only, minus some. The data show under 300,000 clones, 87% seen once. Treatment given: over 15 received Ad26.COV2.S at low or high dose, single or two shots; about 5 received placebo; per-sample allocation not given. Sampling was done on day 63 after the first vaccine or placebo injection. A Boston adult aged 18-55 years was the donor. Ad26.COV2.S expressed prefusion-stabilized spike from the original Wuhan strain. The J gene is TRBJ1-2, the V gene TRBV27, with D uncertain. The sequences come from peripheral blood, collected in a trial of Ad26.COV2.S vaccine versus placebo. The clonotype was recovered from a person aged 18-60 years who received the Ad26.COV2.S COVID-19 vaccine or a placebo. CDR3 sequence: CASSLGSSYGYTF. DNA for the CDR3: TGTGCCAGCAGTTTAGGTTCCAGCTATGGCTACACCTTC.